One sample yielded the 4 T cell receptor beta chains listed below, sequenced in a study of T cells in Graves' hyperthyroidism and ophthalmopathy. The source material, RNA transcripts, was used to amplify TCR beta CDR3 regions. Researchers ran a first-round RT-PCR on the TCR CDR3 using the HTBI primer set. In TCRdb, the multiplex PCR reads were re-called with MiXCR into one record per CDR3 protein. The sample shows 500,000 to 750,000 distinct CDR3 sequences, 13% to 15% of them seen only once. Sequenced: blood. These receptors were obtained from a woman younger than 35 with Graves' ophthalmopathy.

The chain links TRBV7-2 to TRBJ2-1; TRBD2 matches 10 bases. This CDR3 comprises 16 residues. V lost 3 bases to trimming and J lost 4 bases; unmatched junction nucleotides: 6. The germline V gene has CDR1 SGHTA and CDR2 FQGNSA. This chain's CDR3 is CASSFLAGVLYNEQFF. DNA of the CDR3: TGTGCCAGCAGCTTCCTAGCGGGAGTTTTGTACAATGAGCAGTTCTTC. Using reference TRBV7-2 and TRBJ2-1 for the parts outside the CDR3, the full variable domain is GAGVSQSPSNKVTEKGKDVELRCDPISGHTALYWYRQSLGQGLEFLIYFQGNSAPDKSGLPSDRFSAERTGGSVSTLTIQRTQQEDSAVYLCASSFLAGVLYNEQFFGPGTRLTVL.

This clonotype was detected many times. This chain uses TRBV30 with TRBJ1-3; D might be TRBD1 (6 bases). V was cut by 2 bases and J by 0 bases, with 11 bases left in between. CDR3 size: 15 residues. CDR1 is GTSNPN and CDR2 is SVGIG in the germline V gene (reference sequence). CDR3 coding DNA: TGTGCCTGGAGTCTTGGGACACACTCTGGAAACACCATATATTTT. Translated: CAWSLGTHSGNTIYF.

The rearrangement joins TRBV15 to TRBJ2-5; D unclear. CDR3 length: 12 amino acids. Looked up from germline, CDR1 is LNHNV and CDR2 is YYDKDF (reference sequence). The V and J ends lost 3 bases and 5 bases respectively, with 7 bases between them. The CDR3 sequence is CATSSGHETQYF. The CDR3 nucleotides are TGTGCCACCAGCAGCGGCCATGAGACCCAGTACTTC.

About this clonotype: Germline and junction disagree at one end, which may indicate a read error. DNA of the CDR3: TGTGCCAGCAGCTTAAGGGGCAGGGGCTCGGTCACTGAAGCTTTCTTT. Protein: CASSLRGRGSVTEAFF. This chain connects TRBV5-1 to TRBJ1-1; possibly TRBD1 for D (6 bases). From germline, CDR1 is SGHRS and CDR2 YFSETQ. The length of the CDR3 is 16 residues.